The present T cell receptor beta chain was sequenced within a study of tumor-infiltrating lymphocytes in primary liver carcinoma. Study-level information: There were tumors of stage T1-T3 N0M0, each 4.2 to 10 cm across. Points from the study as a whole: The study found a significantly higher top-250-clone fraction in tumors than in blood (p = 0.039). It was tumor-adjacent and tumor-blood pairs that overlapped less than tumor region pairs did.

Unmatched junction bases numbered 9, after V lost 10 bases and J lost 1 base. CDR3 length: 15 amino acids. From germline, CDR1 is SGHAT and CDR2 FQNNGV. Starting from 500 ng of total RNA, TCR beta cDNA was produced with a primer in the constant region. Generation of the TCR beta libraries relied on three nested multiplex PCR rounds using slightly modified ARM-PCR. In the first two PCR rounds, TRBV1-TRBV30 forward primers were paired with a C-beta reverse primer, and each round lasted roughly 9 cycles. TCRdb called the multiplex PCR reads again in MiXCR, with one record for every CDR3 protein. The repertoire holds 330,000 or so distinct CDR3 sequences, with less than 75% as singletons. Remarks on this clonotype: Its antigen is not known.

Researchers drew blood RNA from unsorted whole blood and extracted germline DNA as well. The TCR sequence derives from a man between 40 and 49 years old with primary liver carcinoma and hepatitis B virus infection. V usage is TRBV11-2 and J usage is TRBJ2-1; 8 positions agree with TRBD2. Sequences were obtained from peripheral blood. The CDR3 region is CANSVSGGSYNEQFF. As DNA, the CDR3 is TGTGCCAACAGTGTAAGCGGGGGTTCCTACAATGAGCAGTTCTTC.